A single sample is the source of the 6 T cell receptor beta chains below, sequenced in a study of technical replicates of blood from several donors (dated by TCRdb to 2016 to 2017). The library was obtained by the immunoSEQ multiplex PCR assay. This is the immuneACCESS table as TCRdb keeps it, with only in-frame sequences that have V and J called. A part of the clones is gone; compared with another copy, unresolved V genes explain less than half, and the rest is unexplained. The table for this sample lists about 83,000 clones; 90% to 95% of them were counted only once. The ten largest clones take up about 0.27% of the sample. The sample comprised T cells isolated from PBMCs. The receptors were sampled from a human donor in good health.

Details on this clone: Mismatch with germline at one junction end may stem from a read error. The chain joins TRBV7-3 to TRBJ2-3; 8 bases align to TRBD2. CDR1 and CDR2 from the germline V gene are SGHTA and FQGTGA. This CDR3 region has 12 residues. DNA for the CDR3: TGTGCCAGCAGCTTAGGTACTAGCGGTCTGAATTTT. Amino acid sequence: CASSLGTSGLNF.

This chain connects TRBV27 to TRBJ1-2; D is uncertain. The CDR3 is 15 amino acids. V was cut by 6 bases and J by 3 bases, with 17 bases left in between. Germline CDR1 is MNHEY and CDR2 is SMNVEV (reference sequence). CDR3 region: CASSTTAVQDYGYTF. The CDR3 nucleotides are TGTGCCAGCAGCACCACTGCGGTTCAAGACTATGGCTACACCTTC.

The rearrangement joins TRBV19 to TRBJ2-3; D unresolved. The germline V and J ends were trimmed by 4 bases and 5 bases, with 4 bases remaining between them. CDR1 is LNHDA and CDR2 is SQIVND in the germline V gene (reference sequence). CDR3 length: 11 residues. The CDR3 protein is CASSTGDTQYF. CDR3 bases: TGTGCCAGTAGTACAGGAGATACGCAGTATTTT.

The chain couples TRBV9 to TRBJ2-1; TRBD1 aligns across 7 bases. CDR3 size: 16 residues. CDR1 is SGDLS and CDR2 is YYNGEE in the germline V gene. Trimming at V came to 0 bases and at J to 0 bases, leaving 3 bases not matched to a gene. In nucleotides, the CDR3 is TGTGCCAGCAGCGTAGAGGGACAGAGCTCCTACAATGAGCAGTTCTTC. It specifies CASSVEGQSSYNEQFF.

The genes are TRBV21-1 and TRBJ2-4; TRBD1, as called in the table, went unchecked against the DNA. TRBV21-1 is a listed pseudogene. This CDR3 is 16 amino acids long. As DNA, the CDR3 is TGTGCCAGCAGCACGGGACAGGGCGGGGCCAAAAACATTCAGTACTTC. This translates into CASSTGQGGAKNIQYF.

The chain joins TRBV9 to TRBJ1-1; 8 bases are shared with TRBD1. V shed 6 bases and J 5 bases; nucleotides not matched to a gene: 15. CDR1 and CDR2 from the germline V gene are SGDLS and YYNGEE. The CDR3 spans 16 residues. The CDR3 DNA reads as TGTGCCAGCACCCGACAGGGGCCCTCTAAGTGGACTGAAGCTTTCTTT. It specifies CASTRQGPSKWTEAFF.